The 22 T cell receptor beta chains reported below all come from one sample, sequenced in a study of blood T cells in healthy people across ages. With a J-beta primer mix and a sample-barcoded 5' primer, a second PCR ran roughly 7 to 11 cycles. TCRdb re-derived calls from the 5' RACE reads in MiXCR, one entry per CDR3 protein. The data hold 800,000 to 950,000 distinct CDR3 sequences, with approximately 32% observed a single time. The sample was also linked to a second study, of T cells of mothers and their children.

Sequenced input: blood. The receptor set was obtained from a woman aged 40 to 50 in good health.

This clonotype was seen a handful of times. The DNA for the CDR3 is TGTGCCAGCAGCCCCCACCTGGGTACAACTAATGAAAAACTGTTTTTT. It yields the protein CASSPHLGTTNEKLFF. V is TRBV5-5 and J is TRBJ1-4; D is undetermined. The CDR3 length is 16 residues. The V end lost 4 bases, the J end lost 0 bases, and 13 bases lay between the germline ends. Looked up from germline, CDR1 is SGHKS and CDR2 is YYEKEE (reference sequence).

This clonotype has just a few counts. CDR3 nucleotide sequence: TGCGCCAGCAGCTTGTGGAGAAGACCCTACAATGAGCAGTTCTTC. This encodes CASSLWRRPYNEQFF. The chain has TRBV5-1 and TRBJ2-1; no clear D. The CDR3 sequence is 15 residues long. Germline-derived CDR1 and CDR2 are SGHRS and YFSETQ. V lost 1 base and J lost 2, with 10 bases in between.

The chain has TRBV15 and TRBJ2-7; D not resolved. The CDR3 loop spans 13 amino acids. CDR1 and CDR2 from the germline V gene are LNHNV and YYDKDF (reference sequence). Trimming took 8 bases from V and 0 from J, leaving 11 bases between them. This CDR3 is CATADPRSYEQYF. Here the CDR3 DNA reads TGTGCCACCGCGGACCCTCGCTCCTACGAGCAGTACTTC. The variable domain in full, completed from reference TRBV15 and TRBJ2-7, reads DAMVIQNPRYQVTQFGKPVTLSCSQTLNHNVMYWYQQKSSQAPKLLFHYYDKDFNNEADTPDNFQSRRPNTSFCFLDIRSPGLGDTAMYLCATADPRSYEQYFGPGTRLTVT.

This clonotype was seen repeatedly, ten times or more. This chain connects TRBV11-2 to TRBJ2-1, with 8 bases fitting TRBD1. The V segment lost 3 bases and the J segment 3 bases; nucleotides outside the gene matches: 7. The V gene's germline CDR1 is SGHAT and CDR2 FQNNGV. The CDR3 extends over 16 amino acids. This CDR3 reads CASSFRGREIYNEQFF. DNA for the CDR3: TGTGCCAGCAGCTTCAGGGGGCGCGAAATCTACAATGAGCAGTTCTTC.

This clonotype came up a few times. The chain uses TRBV5-1 and TRBJ1-2, with unresolved D. Germline CDR1 SGHRS, CDR2 YFSETQ. V lost 2 bases to trimming and J lost 9 bases, with 8 bases between them. CDR3 length equals 11 residues. CDR3 region: CASSFGASYTF. The CDR3, as DNA: TGCGCCAGCAGCTTTGGTGCCAGCTACACCTTC.

This clonotype was detected a few times. The chain carries TRBV5-6 and TRBJ2-3; TRBD2 matches at 7 bases. Per germline, CDR1 SGHDT and CDR2 YYEEEE. This CDR3 is built from 16 residues. V trimming: 2 bases; J trimming: 2 bases; junction bases outside the gene matches: 8. This chain's CDR3 is CASSFIRAGTTDTQYF. The CDR3 DNA reads as TGTGCCAGCAGCTTTATCCGAGCGGGGACCACAGATACGCAGTATTTT.

This clonotype was observed a handful of times. The chain couples TRBV28 to TRBJ2-6, with D unclear. V was trimmed by 6 bases and J by 0 bases, leaving 12 bases between them. The CDR3 length is 16 residues. The germline V gene encodes CDR1 MDHEN and CDR2 SYDVKM. The CDR3 sequence: CASSHSTSSGANVLTF. CDR3 DNA sequence: TGTGCCAGCAGCCATTCCACCTCCTCTGGGGCCAACGTCCTGACTTTC.

This chain joins TRBV12-3 or TRBV12-4 and TRBJ2-3; 9 bases line up with TRBD1. This CDR3 comprises 15 residues. J gave up 4 bases and V 5 bases, and 7 bases lay outside the gene matches. The CDR3 nucleotides are TGTGCCAGCAGTGGGACAGGGATGGGTGCAGATACGCAGTATTTT. Translation: CASSGTGMGADTQYF.

The chain combines TRBV12-3 or TRBV12-4 with TRBJ1-2; possible D gene TRBD1, 5 bases. The CDR3 is 12 residues long. V was shortened by 3 bases and J by 7 bases, with 9 bases between the two germline ends. CDR3 sequence: CASSFGGAGYTF. As DNA, the CDR3 is TGTGCCAGCAGTTTCGGGGGTGCTGGCTACACCTTC.

This clonotype was recorded a few times. CDR3 amino acids: CASSQYSGATGYSPLHF. Here the CDR3 DNA reads TGCGCCAGCAGCCAATACTCAGGGGCGACGGGATATTCACCCCTCCACTTT. The chain is built from TRBV4-3 and TRBJ1-6; possibly TRBD1 for D (6 bases). There are 17 residues in the CDR3. Between the trimmed V and J ends, which lost 2 bases and 8 bases, there was a span of 19 bases. CDR1 is LGHNA, CDR2 YSLEER, per germline.

V is TRBV21-1 and J is TRBJ1-2; the table's D call of TRBD1 was not tested on the DNA. TRBV21-1 is a known pseudogene. This CDR3 comprises 15 residues. This CDR3 reads CASSKGEGENYGYTF. The CDR3 coding sequence is TGTGCCAGCAGCAAAGGGGAAGGGGAGAACTATGGCTACACCTTC.

V usage is TRBV7-2 and J usage is TRBJ1-5; D is perhaps TRBD1 (5 bases). Deletions cut 5 bases from V and 0 bases from J, with 14 bases between. The germline V gene has CDR1 SGHTA and CDR2 FQGNSA. The CDR3 runs 16 residues. This chain's CDR3 is CASSPLGGISNQPQHF. CDR3 bases: TGTGCCAGCAGCCCCCTCGGGGGTATTAGCAATCAGCCCCAGCATTTT.

The chain links TRBV5-5 to TRBJ1-1; TRBD1 aligns across 9 bases. Trimming took 3 bases from V and 9 from J; bases not matched to a gene: 6. The V gene's germline CDR1 is SGHKS and CDR2 YYEKEE (reference sequence). The CDR3 has 13 amino acids. The CDR3 is CASSSGTGLQAFF. DNA of the CDR3: TGTGCCAGCAGCTCCGGGACAGGGTTGCAAGCTTTCTTT.

This clonotype was seen a few times. The J gene is TRBJ2-1, the V gene TRBV20-1, with 13 positions matching TRBD2. The CDR3 is 16 residues long. With 0 bases clipped from V and 10 bases from J, the junction kept 9 bases outside the gene matches. In germline, CDR1 is DFQATT, CDR2 SNEGSKA (reference sequence). CDR3 region: CSARDLTSGGLGEQFF. CDR3 bases: TGCAGTGCTAGAGATCTGACTAGCGGGGGGCTCGGGGAGCAGTTCTTC.

About this clonotype itself: A much larger clone lies a single base off, so this may be a read error. This chain joins TRBV20-1 and TRBJ2-1; D may correspond to TRBD1 or TRBD2 (6 bases each). The end of the DNA aligns better with TRBJ2-7, so the J call may be wrong. This CDR3 spans 16 amino acids. Germline values: CDR1 DFQATT, CDR2 SNEGSKA (reference sequence). CDR3 coding DNA: TGCAGTGCGAACGAACAAGGGGGGAGCTCCTACAATGAGCAGTACTTC. It encodes CSANEQGGSSYNEQYF.

This clonotype has ten or more counts. The chain couples TRBV5-1 to TRBJ1-2; possibly TRBD1 for D (5 bases). The CDR3 runs 18 residues. Germline CDR1 reads SGHRS; CDR2 reads YFSETQ. Trimming took off 5 bases at V and 1 base at J, with 24 bases between the two ends. CDR3 DNA: TGCGCCAGCAGTCCTCAAGTAGCAGGGAGCGGAAGTAACTATGGCTACACCTTC. Amino acid sequence: CASSPQVAGSGSNYGYTF.

This clonotype was picked up many times. This chain joins TRBV18 and TRBJ2-7; D not resolved. Germline assignment: CDR1 KGHSH and CDR2 LQKENI. The CDR3 consists of 14 residues. V gave up 2 bases and J gave up 0 bases, with 8 bases separating them. The CDR3 spells CASSPIPSSYEQYF. Written as DNA, the CDR3 is TGTGCCAGCTCACCAATCCCTAGCTCCTACGAGCAGTACTTC.

This clonotype occurred a few times. This chain connects TRBV2 to TRBJ1-5; D ambiguous. Per the germline V gene, CDR1 is SNHLY and CDR2 is FYNNEI. V gave up 3 bases and J gave up 2 bases, with 8 bases separating them. The CDR3 extends over 14 amino acids. The CDR3 DNA reads TGTGCCAGCAGTGATGGTAGCGGCAATCAGCCCCAGCATTTT. Its translation: CASSDGSGNQPQHF.

This clonotype turned up a few times. The chain joins TRBV28 to TRBJ2-1, with TRBD1 matching over 12 bases. Germline CDR1 MDHEN, CDR2 SYDVKM. The CDR3 consists of 15 residues. V lost 6 bases, J lost 7 bases, and 7 bases stayed unmatched. CDR3 nucleotides: TGTGCCAGCAGCACACAGGGACAGGGGGCGAATGAGCAGTTCTTC. Its protein product is CASSTQGQGANEQFF.

This clonotype is a singleton in its sample. The rearrangement links TRBV12-3 or TRBV12-4 to TRBJ2-4; a weak D match, TRBD1 (6 bases). CDR3 size: 13 residues. The ends were cut back, 3 bases at V and 13 bases at J, with 16 bases in the middle. As DNA, the CDR3 is TGTGCCAGCAGTTTTACAACAGGGAACGGGCAGTACTTC. Its translation: CASSFTTGNGQYF.

Worth noting for this clonotype: This may arise from a read error, as a much more abundant clone is one base away. The chain uses TRBV9 and TRBJ2-1; weak D call: TRBD2 (5 bases). The tail of the sequence fits TRBJ2-7 better, so the J call may be wrong. The CDR3 sequence is 15 residues long. Germline V gene data show CDR1 as SGDLS and CDR2 as YYNGEE. The CDR3 loop is CASSVARGSYNEQYF. The CDR3 nucleotides read TGTGCCAGCAGCGTAGCCCGGGGTTCCTACAATGAGCAGTACTTC.

This clonotype was seen at least ten times. The chain recombines TRBV20-1 with TRBJ2-1; weak D call: TRBD2 (6 bases). CDR3 length: 18 amino acids. Trimming removed 1 base from V and 4 bases from J, with 23 bases in between. Germline CDR1 is DFQATT and CDR2 is SNEGSKA (reference sequence). The CDR3 DNA is TGCAGTGCTAGAGCCCCAGTGGGGACTTGGGCGGGATACAATGAGCAGTTCTTC. Translating it yields CSARAPVGTWAGYNEQFF.